This T cell receptor beta chain was found in a study of regulatory T cells in long-lasting Graves disease. General study points: The researchers studied only peripheral blood, not thyroid tissue. TRBV28, TRBJ1-2 and TRBJ2-5 emerged as the favored segments in persistent disease.

HTBI primers from iRepertoire and Arm-PCR of CDR3 regions yielded the TCR beta libraries. TCRdb ran MiXCR on the multiplex PCR reads and lists one entry per CDR3 protein. The data hold around 400,000 distinct CDR3 sequences, with 15% observed a single time. In its sample, this clonotype was seen many times. Its antigen is not known. The CDR3 totals 15 residues. J was trimmed by 4 bases and V by 5 bases; bases with no gene match: 5. Looked up from germline, CDR1 is MDHEN and CDR2 is SYDVKM. Time point specified: newly diagnosed GD, antithyroid drugs for less than 3 months. Scientists built the TCR library using RNA that was extracted from PBMCs.

This clonotype was sampled from a female donor with Graves disease. This specimen consisted of peripheral blood mononuclear cells (PBMCs), obtained at new diagnosis, from a patient treated with antithyroid drugs. The chain links TRBV28 to TRBJ2-3; 11 bases map to TRBD2. Written as DNA, the CDR3 is TGTGCCAGCAGTCGAAATAGCGGGAGGGCAGATACGCAGTATTTT. It encodes CASSRNSGRADTQYF.